The 17 T cell receptor beta chains below were found in one sample sequenced in a study of PD-1 blockade in mismatch repair-deficient tumors. Here immunoSEQ multiplex PCR was the method, and the copy in TCRdb shows in-frame clones only, minus some. Among over 100,000 clones listed, 60% to 85% were seen once. The source was peripheral blood, collected 60 weeks after starting pembrolizumab. The receptors stem from an adult with mismatch repair-deficient cancer.

The chain combines TRBV11-2 with TRBJ2-1; D remains unclear. CDR1 is SGHAT and CDR2 is FQNNGV in the germline V gene. V shed 8 bases and J shed 3 bases, with 11 bases lying between them. The CDR3 is made up of 13 amino acids. CDR3 region: CASLNLVYNEQFF. The DNA for the CDR3 is TGTGCCAGCCTTAATTTAGTCTACAATGAGCAGTTCTTC.

The chain uses TRBV19 and TRBJ2-7; D unresolved. Germline V gives CDR1 LNHDA, CDR2 SQIVND (reference sequence). This CDR3 region has 11 residues. V lost 6 bases and J lost 1, with 4 bases in between. The CDR3 spells CASRGSYEQYF. Here the CDR3 DNA reads TGTGCCAGTAGAGGGTCCTACGAGCAGTACTTC.

This clone appeared once. V is TRBV18 and J is TRBJ1-1; tentative D call: TRBD1 (5 bases). Germline CDR1 and CDR2: KGHSH and LQKENI. The CDR3 runs 16 residues. Trimming removed 2 bases at V and 0 bases at J, with 13 bases between. CDR3 in DNA: TGTGCCAGCTCACCAGACAGATACCAAATGAACACTGAAGCTTTCTTT. Its translation: CASSPDRYQMNTEAFF.

This rearrangement joins TRBV29-1 to TRBJ2-7, with 8 bases fitting TRBD1. Germline V gene data show CDR1 as SQVTM and CDR2 as ANQGSEA. The CDR3 contains 15 residues. V lost 6 bases, J lost 2 bases, and 12 bases stayed unmatched. The CDR3 loop is CSVAGDRNQAYEQYF. The CDR3 DNA reads TGCAGCGTGGCAGGGGACAGGAACCAAGCCTACGAGCAGTACTTC.

This clone was counted only a few times. This chain links TRBV10-2 with TRBJ2-7; 7 nucleotides match TRBD2. The CDR3 totals 13 residues. Per the germline V gene, CDR1 is WSHSY and CDR2 is SAAADI. V was pared by 7 bases and J by 3 bases, with 6 bases of the junction left unmatched. As DNA, the CDR3 is TGCGCCAGCAAGCGGGGCTCAAACTACGAGCAGTACTTC. This codes for CASKRGSNYEQYF.

The rearrangement links TRBV4-1 to TRBJ2-3, with a weak D call TRBD2 (5 bases). The V gene lost 4 bases and the J gene lost 6 bases, with 11 bases spanning the gap. The CDR3 runs to 13 residues. Germline CDR1 and CDR2: MGHRA and YSYEKL. The CDR3 loop reads CASSRTGLDTQYF. The CDR3 region has the DNA TGCGCCAGCAGCCGTACGGGGTTGGATACGCAGTATTTT.

The J gene is TRBJ2-1, the V gene TRBV19, with 11 bases identical to TRBD2. With 7 bases clipped from V and 2 bases from J, the junction kept 7 bases outside the gene matches. There are 16 residues in the CDR3. The germline gives CDR1 LNHDA, CDR2 SQIVND (reference sequence). CDR3: CASTLTGLAAYNEQFF. As DNA, the CDR3 is TGTGCCAGTACCCTTACGGGACTAGCGGCCTACAATGAGCAGTTCTTC.

The chain joins TRBV18 to TRBJ2-7; D is tentatively TRBD1 or TRBD2 (5 bases each). Germline CDR1 is KGHSH and CDR2 is LQKENI. The CDR3 extends over 14 amino acids. V shed 2 bases and J shed 1 base, with 9 bases lying between them. The CDR3 DNA is TGTGCCAGCTCACCAAGGGACGCATCCTACGAGCAGTACTTC. Amino acid sequence: CASSPRDASYEQYF.

The V and J genes are TRBV25-1 and TRBJ2-3; D call uncertain. Germline V lookup: CDR1 MGHDK, CDR2 SYGVNS. There are 10 residues in the CDR3. The ends were cut back, 6 bases at V and 6 bases at J, with 4 bases in the middle. The CDR3 nucleotides are TGTGCCAGCAGATCTGATACGCAGTATTTT. Protein sequence: CASRSDTQYF.

V usage is TRBV5-4 and J usage is TRBJ1-2; the D gene is possibly TRBD1 (6 bases). V was clipped by 0 bases and J by 8 bases, with 26 bases between them. CDR3 length: 18 amino acids. Germline V CDR1 and CDR2: SGHNT, YYREEE (reference sequence). As DNA, the CDR3 is TGTGCCAGCAGCTTGGGAGGGACATTAAACCCCGGGCTATTAGGCTACACCTTC. Translating gives CASSLGGTLNPGLLGYTF.

This chain uses TRBV19 with TRBJ1-1; D possibly corresponds to TRBD1 (5 bases). Germline CDR1 is LNHDA and CDR2 is SQIVND (reference sequence). This CDR3 comprises 14 residues. V shed 7 bases and J shed 0 bases, with 12 bases lying between them. The CDR3 is CASNFGTLNTEAFF. CDR3 DNA: TGTGCCAGTAATTTTGGGACTCTGAACACTGAAGCTTTCTTT.

V is TRBV29-1 and J is TRBJ2-2; D is tentatively TRBD1 or TRBD2 (6 bases each). This CDR3 region has 11 residues. V was shortened by 6 bases and J by 6 bases, with 8 bases between the two germline ends. Germline CDR1 reads SQVTM; CDR2 reads ANQGSEA. CDR3 bases: TGCAGCGTGGGGGGCTCCGGGGAGCTGTTTTTT. Encoded protein: CSVGGSGELFF.

This clone was seen only once. This chain joins TRBV9 and TRBJ1-1; perhaps TRBD1 as D (5 bases). Per germline, CDR1 SGDLS and CDR2 YYNGEE. CDR3 length equals 14 residues. V lost 3 bases to trimming and J lost 3 bases, with 12 bases between them. This chain's CDR3 is CASSALGADTEAFF. DNA of the CDR3: TGTGCCAGCAGCGCCCTCGGGGCGGACACTGAAGCTTTCTTT.

The rearrangement links TRBV27 to TRBJ2-5, with D perhaps assigned TRBD1 or TRBD2 (6 bases each). The ends were cut back, 6 bases at V and 5 bases at J, with 19 bases in the middle. Germline-derived CDR1 and CDR2 are MNHEY and SMNVEV (reference sequence). CDR3 size: 15 residues. Here the CDR3 DNA reads TGTGCCAGCAGCCCCGAAGGGGGGCGCCGGGAGACCCAGTACTTC. Residues: CASSPEGGRRETQYF.

V is TRBV4-3 and J is TRBJ2-1; D possibly corresponds to TRBD2 (6 bases). Trimming cost V 4 bases and J 2 bases, with 9 bases left between them. The V gene's germline CDR1 is LGHNA and CDR2 YSLEER. This CDR3 comprises 14 residues. The CDR3 nucleotides read TGCGCCAGCAGCCCGGGAGCGACCTACAATGAGCAGTTCTTC. Its translation: CASSPGATYNEQFF.

The chain has TRBV2 and TRBJ2-2; D unresolved. Trimming removed 1 base at V and 7 bases at J, with 7 bases between. The CDR3 sequence is 13 residues long. Germline CDR1 SNHLY, CDR2 FYNNEI. The CDR3 region is CASSEVRSGELFF. Here the CDR3 DNA reads TGTGCCAGCAGTGAAGTGAGGAGCGGGGAGCTGTTTTTT.

The chain couples TRBV5-1 to TRBJ2-1; tentatively, D is TRBD1 or TRBD2 (7 bases each). Germline V lookup: CDR1 SGHRS, CDR2 YFSETQ. Between the trimmed V and J ends, which lost 7 bases and 0 bases, there was a span of 17 bases. The CDR3 extends over 16 amino acids. The CDR3, as DNA: TGCGCCAGCCCAGGGGGGGGACCGAGCTCCTACAATGAGCAGTTCTTC. As protein: CASPGGGPSSYNEQFF.